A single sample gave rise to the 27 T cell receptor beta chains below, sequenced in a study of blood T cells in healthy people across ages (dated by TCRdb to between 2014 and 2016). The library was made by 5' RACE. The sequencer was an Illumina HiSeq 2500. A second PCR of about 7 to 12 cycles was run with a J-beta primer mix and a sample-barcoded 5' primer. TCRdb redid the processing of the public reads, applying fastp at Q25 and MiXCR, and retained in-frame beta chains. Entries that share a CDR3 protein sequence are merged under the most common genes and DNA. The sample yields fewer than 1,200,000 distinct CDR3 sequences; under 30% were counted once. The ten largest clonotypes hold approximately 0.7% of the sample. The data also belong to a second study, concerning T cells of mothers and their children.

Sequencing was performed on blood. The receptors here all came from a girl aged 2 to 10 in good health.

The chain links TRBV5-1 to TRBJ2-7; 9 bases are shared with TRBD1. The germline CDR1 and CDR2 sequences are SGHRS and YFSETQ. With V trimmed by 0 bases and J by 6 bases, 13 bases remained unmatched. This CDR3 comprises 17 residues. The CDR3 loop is CASSLEGWTGEKGEQYF. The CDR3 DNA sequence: TGCGCCAGCAGCTTGGAAGGATGGACAGGGGAAAAAGGCGAGCAGTACTTC.

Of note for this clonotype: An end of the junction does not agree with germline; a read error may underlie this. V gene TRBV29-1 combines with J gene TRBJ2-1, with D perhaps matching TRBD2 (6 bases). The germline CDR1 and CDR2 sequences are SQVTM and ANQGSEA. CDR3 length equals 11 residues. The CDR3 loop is CSVHGGETQHF. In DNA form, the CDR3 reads TGCAGCGTTCACGGGGGAGAGACCCAGCACTTC.

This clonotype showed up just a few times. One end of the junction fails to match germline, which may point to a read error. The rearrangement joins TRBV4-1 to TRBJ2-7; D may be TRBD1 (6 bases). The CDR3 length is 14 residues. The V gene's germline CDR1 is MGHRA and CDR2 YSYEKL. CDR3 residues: CASSKRGTSNEQYF. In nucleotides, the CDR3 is TGCGCCAGCAGCAAAAGGGGGACCTCCAACGAGCAGTACTTC.

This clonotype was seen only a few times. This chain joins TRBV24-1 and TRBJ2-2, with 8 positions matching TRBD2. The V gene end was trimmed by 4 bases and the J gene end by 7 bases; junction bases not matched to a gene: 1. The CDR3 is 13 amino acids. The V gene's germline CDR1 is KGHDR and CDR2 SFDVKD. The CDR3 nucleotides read TGTGCCACCAGTGAAACTAGCGGCGGGGAGCTGTTTTTT. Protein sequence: CATSETSGGELFF.

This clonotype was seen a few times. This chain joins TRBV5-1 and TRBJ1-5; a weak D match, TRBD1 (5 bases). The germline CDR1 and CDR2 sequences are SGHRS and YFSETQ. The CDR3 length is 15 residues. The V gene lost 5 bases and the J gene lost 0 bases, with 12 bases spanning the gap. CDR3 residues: CASRTQANSNQPQHF. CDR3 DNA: TGCGCCAGCAGGACACAGGCGAATAGCAATCAGCCCCAGCATTTT.

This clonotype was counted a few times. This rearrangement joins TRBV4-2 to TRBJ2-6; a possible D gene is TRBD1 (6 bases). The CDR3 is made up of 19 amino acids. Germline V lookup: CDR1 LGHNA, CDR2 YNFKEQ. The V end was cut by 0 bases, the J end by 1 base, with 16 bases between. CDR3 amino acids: CASSQDSTGYFSGANVLTF. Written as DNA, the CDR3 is TGTGCCAGCAGCCAAGATTCAACAGGGTACTTTTCTGGGGCCAACGTCCTGACTTTC.

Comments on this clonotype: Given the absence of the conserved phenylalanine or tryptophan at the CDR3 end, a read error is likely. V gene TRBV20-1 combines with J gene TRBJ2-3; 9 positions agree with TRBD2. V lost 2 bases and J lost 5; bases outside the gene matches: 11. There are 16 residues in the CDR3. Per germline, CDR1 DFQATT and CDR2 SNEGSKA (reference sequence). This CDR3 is CSARSRLAEAIDTQYL. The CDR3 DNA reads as TGCAGTGCTAGATCAAGACTAGCGGAAGCTATAGATACGCAGTATCTT.

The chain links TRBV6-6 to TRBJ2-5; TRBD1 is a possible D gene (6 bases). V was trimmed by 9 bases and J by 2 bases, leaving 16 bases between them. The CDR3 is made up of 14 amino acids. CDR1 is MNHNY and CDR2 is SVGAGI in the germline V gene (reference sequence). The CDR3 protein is CASQGQMGQETQYF. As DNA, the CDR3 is TGTGCCAGTCAGGGGCAAATGGGTCAAGAGACCCAGTACTTC.

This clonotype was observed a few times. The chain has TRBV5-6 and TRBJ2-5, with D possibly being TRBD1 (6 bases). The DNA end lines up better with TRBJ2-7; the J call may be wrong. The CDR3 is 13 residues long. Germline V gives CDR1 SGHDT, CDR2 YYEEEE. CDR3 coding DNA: TGTGCCAGCAGCTTAACAGGGATAGGCGAGCAGTACTTC. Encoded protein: CASSLTGIGEQYF.

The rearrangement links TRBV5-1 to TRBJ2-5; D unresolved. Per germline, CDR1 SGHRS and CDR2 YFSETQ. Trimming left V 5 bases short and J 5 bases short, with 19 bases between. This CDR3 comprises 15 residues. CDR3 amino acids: CASRPRQMLMETQYF. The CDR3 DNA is TGCGCCAGCAGGCCACGACAAATGCTCATGGAGACCCAGTACTTC.

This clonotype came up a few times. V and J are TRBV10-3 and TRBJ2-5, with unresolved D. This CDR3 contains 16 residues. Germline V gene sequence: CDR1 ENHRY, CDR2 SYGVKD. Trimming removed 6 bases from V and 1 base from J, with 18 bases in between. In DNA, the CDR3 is TGTGCCATCAGCGAAGAGACCCACCCTAGCCAAGAGACCCAGTACTTC. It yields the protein CAISEETHPSQETQYF.

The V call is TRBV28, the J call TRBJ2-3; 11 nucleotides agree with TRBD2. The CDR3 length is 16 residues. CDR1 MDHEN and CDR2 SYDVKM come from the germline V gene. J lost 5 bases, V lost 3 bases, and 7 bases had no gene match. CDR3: CASSFELAGVRDTQYF. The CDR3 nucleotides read TGTGCCAGCAGTTTTGAACTAGCGGGAGTGAGAGATACGCAGTATTTT.

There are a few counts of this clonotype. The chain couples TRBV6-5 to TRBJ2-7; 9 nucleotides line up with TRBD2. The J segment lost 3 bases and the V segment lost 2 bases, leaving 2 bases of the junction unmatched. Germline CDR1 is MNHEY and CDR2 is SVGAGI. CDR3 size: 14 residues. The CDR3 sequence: CASSYDSGGYEQYF. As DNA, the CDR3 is TGTGCCAGCAGTTACGATAGCGGGGGCTACGAGCAGTACTTC.

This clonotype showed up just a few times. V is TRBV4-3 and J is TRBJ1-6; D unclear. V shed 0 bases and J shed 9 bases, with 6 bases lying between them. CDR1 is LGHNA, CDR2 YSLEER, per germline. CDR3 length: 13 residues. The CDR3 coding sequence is TGCGCCAGCAGCCAAGAACGGGGTTCACCCCTCCACTTT. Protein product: CASSQERGSPLHF.

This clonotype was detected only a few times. The CDR3 loop reads CASSPPSTGGETQYF. The CDR3 DNA reads TGTGCCAGCAGTCCCCCCTCGACAGGGGGAGAGACCCAGTACTTC. V and J are TRBV28 and TRBJ2-5, with 9 bases matching TRBD1. V lost 5 bases, J lost 4 bases, and 8 bases stayed unmatched. The CDR3 runs to 15 residues. Germline V gene lookup returns CDR1 MDHEN and CDR2 SYDVKM.

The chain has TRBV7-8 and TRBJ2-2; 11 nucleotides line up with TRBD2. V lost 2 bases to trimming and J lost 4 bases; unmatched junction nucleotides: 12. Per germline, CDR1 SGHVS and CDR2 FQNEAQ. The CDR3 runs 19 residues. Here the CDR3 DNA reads TGTGCCAGCAGCTTAAGGGCCTCTAGCGGGGGGCCTATCACCGGGGAGCTGTTTTTT. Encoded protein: CASSLRASSGGPITGELFF.

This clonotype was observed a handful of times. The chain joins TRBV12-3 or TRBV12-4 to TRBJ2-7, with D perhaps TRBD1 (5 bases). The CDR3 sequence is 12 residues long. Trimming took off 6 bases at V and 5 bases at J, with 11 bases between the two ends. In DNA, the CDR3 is TGTGCCAGCAGCCAGGGCAATAACGAGCAGTACTTC. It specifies CASSQGNNEQYF.

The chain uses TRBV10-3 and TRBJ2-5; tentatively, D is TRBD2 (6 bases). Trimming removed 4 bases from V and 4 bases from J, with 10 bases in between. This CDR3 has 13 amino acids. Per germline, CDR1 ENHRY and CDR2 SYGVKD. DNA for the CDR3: TGTGCCATCAGTGGGGACGGGAGAGAGACCCAGTACTTC. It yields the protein CAISGDGRETQYF.

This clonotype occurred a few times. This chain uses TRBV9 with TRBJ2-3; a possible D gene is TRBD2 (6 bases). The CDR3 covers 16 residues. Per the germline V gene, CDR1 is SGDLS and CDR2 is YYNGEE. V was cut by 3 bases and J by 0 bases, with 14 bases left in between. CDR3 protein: CASSAAGTPSTDTQYF. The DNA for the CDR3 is TGTGCCAGCAGCGCAGCCGGGACTCCAAGCACAGATACGCAGTATTTT.

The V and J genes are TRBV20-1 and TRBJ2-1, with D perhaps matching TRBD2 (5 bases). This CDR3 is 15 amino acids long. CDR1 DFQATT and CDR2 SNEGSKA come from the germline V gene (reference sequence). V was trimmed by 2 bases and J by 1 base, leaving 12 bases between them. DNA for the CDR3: TGCAGTGCTAGAACCCTAGCCTTATCCTACAATGAGCAGTTCTTC. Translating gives CSARTLALSYNEQFF.

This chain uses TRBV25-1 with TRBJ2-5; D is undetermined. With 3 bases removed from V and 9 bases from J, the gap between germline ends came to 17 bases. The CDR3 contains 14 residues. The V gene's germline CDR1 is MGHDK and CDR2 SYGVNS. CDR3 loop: CASSDSNGWRPQYF. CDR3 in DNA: TGTGCCAGCAGTGACAGTAACGGATGGAGACCCCAGTACTTC.

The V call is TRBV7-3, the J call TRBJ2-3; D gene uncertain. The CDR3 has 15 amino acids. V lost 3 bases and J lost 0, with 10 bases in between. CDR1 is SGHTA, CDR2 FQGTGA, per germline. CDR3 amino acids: CASSFAVSSTDTQYF. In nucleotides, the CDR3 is TGTGCCAGCAGCTTCGCGGTCTCAAGCACAGATACGCAGTATTTT.

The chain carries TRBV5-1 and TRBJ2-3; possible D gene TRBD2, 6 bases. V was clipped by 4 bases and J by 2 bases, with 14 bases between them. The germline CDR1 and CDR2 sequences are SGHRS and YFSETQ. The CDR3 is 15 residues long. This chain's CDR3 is CASSPIAAPTDTQYF. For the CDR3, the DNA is TGCGCCAGCAGCCCGATAGCGGCGCCCACAGATACGCAGTATTTT. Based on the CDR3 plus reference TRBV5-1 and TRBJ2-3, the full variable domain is KAGVTQTPRYLIKTRGQQVTLSCSPISGHRSVSWYQQTPGQGLQFLFEYFSETQRNKGNFPGRFSGRQFSNSRSEMNVSTLELGDSALYLCASSPIAAPTDTQYFGPGTRLTVL.

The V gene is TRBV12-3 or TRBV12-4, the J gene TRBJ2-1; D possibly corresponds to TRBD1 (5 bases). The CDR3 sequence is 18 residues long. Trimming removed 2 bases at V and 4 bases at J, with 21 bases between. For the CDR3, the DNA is TGTGCCAGCAGTTTAACAGGCCCCCCCCGGGCCTTATACAATGAGCAGTTCTTC. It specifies CASSLTGPPRALYNEQFF.

Here the CDR3 reads CASSQDGSPLHF. CDR3 bases: TGTGCCAGCAGCCAAGACGGGTCACCCCTCCACTTT. The rearrangement links TRBV14 to TRBJ1-6; D uncertain. The germline V gene has CDR1 SGHDN and CDR2 FVKESK. The V and J ends lost 0 bases and 10 bases respectively, with 4 bases between them. This CDR3 is 12 amino acids long.

CDR3 coding DNA: TGTGCCAGCAGCCCGGACGGGACCCAAGAGACCCAGTACTTC. This sequence encodes CASSPDGTQETQYF. The V gene is TRBV11-2, the J gene TRBJ2-5, with D possibly called TRBD1 or TRBD2 (5 bases each). Between the trimmed V and J ends, which lost 5 bases and 1 base, there was a span of 11 bases. CDR3 length: 14 residues. In germline, CDR1 is SGHAT, CDR2 FQNNGV.

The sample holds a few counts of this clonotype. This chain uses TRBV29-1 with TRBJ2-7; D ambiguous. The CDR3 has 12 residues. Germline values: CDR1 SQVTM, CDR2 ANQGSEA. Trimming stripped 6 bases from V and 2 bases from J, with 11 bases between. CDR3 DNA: TGCAGCGTAGTACTAAGTACCTACGAGCAGTACTTC. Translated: CSVVLSTYEQYF.